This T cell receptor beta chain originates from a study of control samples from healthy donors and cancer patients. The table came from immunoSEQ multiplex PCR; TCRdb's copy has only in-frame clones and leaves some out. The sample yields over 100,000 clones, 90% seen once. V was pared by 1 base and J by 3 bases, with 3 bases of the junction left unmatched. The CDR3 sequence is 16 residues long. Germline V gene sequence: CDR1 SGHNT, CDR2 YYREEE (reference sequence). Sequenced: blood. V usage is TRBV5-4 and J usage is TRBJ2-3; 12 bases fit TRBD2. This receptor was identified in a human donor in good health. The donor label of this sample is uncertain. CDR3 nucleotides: TGTGCCAGCAGCTTGCCTAGCGGGGGGGCTACAGATACGCAGTATTTT. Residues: CASSLPSGGATDTQYF. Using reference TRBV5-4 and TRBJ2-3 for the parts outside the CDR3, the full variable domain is ETGVTQSPTHLIKTRGQQVTLRCSSQSGHNTVSWYQQALGQGPQFIFQYYREEENGRGNFPPRFSGLQFPNYSSELNVNALELDDSALYLCASSLPSGGATDTQYFGPGTRLTVL.